Below, 20 T cell receptor beta chains from the same sample are listed, as sequenced in a study of radiotherapy plus CTLA-4 blockade in lung cancer. Generated by immunoSEQ multiplex PCR, the TCRdb table keeps only in-frame clones and is missing some. The sample carries about 43,000 clones, 65% to 75% recorded once. The sample in question was peripheral blood, obtained from a patient treated with radiotherapy plus ipilimumab. These receptors came from a human donor with non-small cell lung cancer who had a partial response to radiotherapy plus ipilimumab.

The chain employs TRBV19 and TRBJ2-5; 11 nucleotides agree with TRBD1. The DNA end favors TRBJ2-7, so the J call may be wrong. The CDR3 is 14 amino acids. CDR1 is LNHDA and CDR2 is SQIVND in the germline V gene (reference sequence). CDR3 nucleotides: TGTGCCAGTAGCCAAGGGACAGGGGGCTACGAGCAGTACTTC. Amino acid sequence: CASSQGTGGYEQYF.

The sample holds one count of this clone. The chain joins TRBV6-5 to TRBJ1-6; maybe TRBD1 (5 bases). V lost 6 bases to trimming and J lost 3 bases, with 12 bases between them. CDR3 length: 15 residues. CDR1 MNHEY and CDR2 SVGAGI come from the germline V gene. Here the CDR3 DNA reads TGTGCCAGCAGGGGGGGACGGATCTATAATTCACCCCTCCACTTT. Its translation: CASRGGRIYNSPLHF.

The rearrangement joins TRBV6-1 to TRBJ2-5; a weak D match, TRBD2 (5 bases). V was pared by 6 bases and J by 5 bases, with 10 bases between. CDR1 MNHNS and CDR2 SASEGT come from the germline V gene. This CDR3 spans 12 amino acids. The CDR3 DNA reads TGTGCCAGCAGATGGACGGGGGAGACCCAGTACTTC. Residues: CASRWTGETQYF.

The rearrangement uses TRBV7-2 and TRBJ1-2; tentatively, D is TRBD1 (6 bases). CDR1 and CDR2 (germline): SGHTA, FQGNSA. This CDR3 region has 14 residues. In DNA form, the CDR3 reads TGTGTCACCTCAACAGGGCCCACAAACTATGGCTACACCTTC. Translated, it gives CVTSTGPTNYGYTF.

This clone was detected only once. V and J are TRBV27 and TRBJ2-5; D is ambiguous. Germline V lookup: CDR1 MNHEY, CDR2 SMNVEV (reference sequence). V was shortened by 7 bases and J by 5 bases, with 20 bases between the two germline ends. There are 15 residues in the CDR3. The CDR3 here is CASTSSRIPGETQYF. Written as DNA, the CDR3 is TGTGCCAGCACCTCTAGTAGGATCCCCGGGGAGACCCAGTACTTC.

CDR3 bases: TGTGCCAGCAGCCGGGACAGGGGGTATGCTGAAGCTTTCTTT. Residues: CASSRDRGYAEAFF. The gene calls are TRBV11-2 and TRBJ1-1; TRBD1 agrees at 11 bases. Germline V gene data show CDR1 as SGHAT and CDR2 as FQNNGV. Unmatched junction bases numbered 5, after V lost 5 bases and J lost 6 bases. This CDR3 contains 14 residues.

The chain recombines TRBV19 with TRBJ2-1; D may be TRBD2 (5 bases). The CDR3 has 14 amino acids. CDR1 LNHDA and CDR2 SQIVND come from the germline V gene (reference sequence). V was clipped by 5 bases and J by 7 bases, with 15 bases between them. Written as DNA, the CDR3 is TGTGCCAGTAGTTCCCCTCACACGGGGAATGAGCAGTTCTTC. Protein: CASSSPHTGNEQFF.

V usage is TRBV4-3 and J usage is TRBJ2-1; weak D call: TRBD1 (6 bases). Trimming took 0 bases from V and 4 from J, leaving 19 bases between them. CDR3 length equals 18 residues. Germline V gene data show CDR1 as LGHNA and CDR2 as YSLEER. CDR3 residues: CASSQDSVAQGIYNEQFF. The CDR3 DNA reads as TGCGCCAGCAGCCAAGATTCGGTGGCGCAGGGGATTTACAATGAGCAGTTCTTC.

The rearrangement joins TRBV9 to TRBJ2-5; the match to TRBD2 covers 8 bases. Losses at the gene ends were 4 bases for V and 5 bases for J; bases not matched to a gene: 13. The germline CDR1 and CDR2 sequences are SGDLS and YYNGEE. The CDR3 totals 16 residues. The CDR3 reads CASSPGPSGHAETQYF. The DNA of the CDR3 is TGTGCCAGCAGCCCGGGGCCTAGCGGGCATGCGGAGACCCAGTACTTC.

The CDR3 DNA reads as TGTGCCAGCTCCCAGGCCGGGGCTGAAGCTTTCTTT. As protein: CASSQAGAEAFF. The chain recombines TRBV18 with TRBJ1-1; D ambiguous. V lost 6 bases and J lost 6, with 11 bases in between. This CDR3 region has 12 residues. Germline-derived CDR1 and CDR2 are KGHSH and LQKENI.

J is TRBJ2-1 and V is TRBV5-5; D is possibly TRBD2 (6 bases). Per the germline V gene, CDR1 is SGHKS and CDR2 is YYEKEE (reference sequence). This CDR3 is built from 14 residues. The ends were cut back, 4 bases at V and 7 bases at J, with 15 bases in the middle. The DNA of the CDR3 is TGTGCCAGCAGCGAGACGGGGGTCGGGAATGAGCAGTTCTTC. Encoded protein: CASSETGVGNEQFF.

J is TRBJ2-7 and V is TRBV5-1, with D maybe TRBD2 (6 bases). Germline loops: CDR1 SGHRS, CDR2 YFSETQ. V lost 0 bases to trimming and J lost 5 bases, with 18 bases between them. There are 16 residues in the CDR3. CDR3 in amino acids: CASSLALGLRIDEQYF. CDR3 DNA sequence: TGCGCCAGCAGCTTGGCATTGGGACTGAGAATCGACGAGCAGTACTTC.

The V call is TRBV2, the J call TRBJ2-2; 11 bases line up with TRBD2. Germline V lookup: CDR1 SNHLY, CDR2 FYNNEI. The CDR3 totals 18 residues. Losses at the gene ends were 3 bases for V and 1 base for J; bases not matched to a gene: 7. The CDR3 region is CASSDVSGRAGNTGELFF. In DNA, the CDR3 is TGTGCCAGCAGTGATGTTAGCGGGAGGGCGGGGAACACCGGGGAGCTGTTTTTT.

The genes are TRBV9 and TRBJ2-2; 7 nucleotides line up with TRBD2. The CDR3 is 15 residues long. Per the germline V gene, CDR1 is SGDLS and CDR2 is YYNGEE. V was pared by 5 bases and J by 6 bases, with 10 bases of the junction left unmatched. CDR3 nucleotides: TGTGCCAGCAGGGCTAGCGGCGAACGGTCCGGGGAGCTGTTTTTT. Residues: CASRASGERSGELFF.

The chain recombines TRBV6-6 with TRBJ2-2; 9 nucleotides agree with TRBD1. Per germline, CDR1 MNHNY and CDR2 SVGAGI (reference sequence). The J segment lost 3 bases and the V segment lost 4 bases, leaving 3 bases of the junction unmatched. The CDR3 sequence is 15 residues long. In DNA form, the CDR3 reads TGTGCCAGCAGTTGGGGACAGGGTGACACCGGGGAGCTGTTTTTT. Amino acid sequence: CASSWGQGDTGELFF.

This clone was seen more than once but under ten times. The chain has TRBV7-9 and TRBJ1-2, with D possibly matching TRBD1 (6 bases). The CDR3 covers 12 residues. Germline V gene sequence: CDR1 SEHNR, CDR2 FQNEAQ (reference sequence). Trimming removed 5 bases from V and 9 bases from J, with 13 bases in between. CDR3 loop: CASSGRQVRYTF. The CDR3 DNA sequence: TGTGCCAGCAGCGGCCGACAGGTCCGCTACACCTTC.

This sequence joins TRBV5-1 and TRBJ1-6; D gene uncertain. This CDR3 spans 16 amino acids. Germline CDR1 and CDR2: SGHRS and YFSETQ. V dropped 1 base and J dropped 8 bases, with 16 bases sitting between them. The CDR3 coding sequence is TGCGCCAGCAGCTTGATTGCAGGCACCTCCGATTCACCCCTCCACTTT. This sequence encodes CASSLIAGTSDSPLHF. Full variable domain (rest looked up from reference TRBV5-1 and TRBJ1-6): KAGVTQTPRYLIKTRGQQVTLSCSPISGHRSVSWYQQTPGQGLQFLFEYFSETQRNKGNFPGRFSGRQFSNSRSEMNVSTLELGDSALYLCASSLIAGTSDSPLHFGNGTRLTVT.

This clone has only a few counts. J is TRBJ1-2 and V is TRBV6-5, with D possibly matching TRBD1 (5 bases). The germline V gene has CDR1 MNHEY and CDR2 SVGAGI. V lost 2 bases and J 6 bases, leaving 10 bases between the germline ends. The CDR3 covers 13 residues. The CDR3 is CASSYQGYDGYTF. The DNA for the CDR3 is TGTGCCAGCAGTTACCAGGGATACGATGGCTACACCTTC.

The chain employs TRBV29-1 and TRBJ2-7; tentatively, D is TRBD1 (6 bases). This CDR3 has 14 amino acids. V lost 6 bases and J 9 bases, leaving 24 bases between the germline ends. Germline V lookup: CDR1 SQVTM, CDR2 ANQGSEA. CDR3 bases: TGCAGCGTCTCCCGGACAGACTTAAGGCCCGGGCAGTACTTC. As protein: CSVSRTDLRPGQYF.

This sequence joins TRBV5-4 and TRBJ2-1, with TRBD2 as a possible D gene (6 bases). V dropped 5 bases and J dropped 5 bases, with 17 bases sitting between them. This CDR3 contains 15 residues. Germline values: CDR1 SGHNT, CDR2 YYREEE (reference sequence). CDR3 nucleotide sequence: TGTGCCAGCAGGATCACCGGGACTTCCAACAATGAGCAGTTCTTC. Encoded protein: CASRITGTSNNEQFF.